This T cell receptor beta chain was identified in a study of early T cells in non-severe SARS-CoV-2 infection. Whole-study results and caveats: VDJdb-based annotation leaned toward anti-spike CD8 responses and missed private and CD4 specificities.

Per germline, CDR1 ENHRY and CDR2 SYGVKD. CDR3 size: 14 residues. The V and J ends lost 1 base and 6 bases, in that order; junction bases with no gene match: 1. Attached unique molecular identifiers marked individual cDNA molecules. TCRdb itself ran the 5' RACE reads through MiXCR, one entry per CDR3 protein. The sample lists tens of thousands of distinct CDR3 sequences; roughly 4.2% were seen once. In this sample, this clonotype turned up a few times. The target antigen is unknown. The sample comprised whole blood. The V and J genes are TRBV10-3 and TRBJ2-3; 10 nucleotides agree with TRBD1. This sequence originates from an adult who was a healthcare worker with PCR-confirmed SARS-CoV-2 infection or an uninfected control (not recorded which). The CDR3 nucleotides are TGTGCCATCAGTGAGTTGGACAGGGGGGATACGCAGTATTTT. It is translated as CAISELDRGDTQYF.